The next 17 T cell receptor beta chains were all read from a single sample in a study of CD8 T cells in Susac syndrome. The RNA, about 0.45 to 1 ug, was put through reverse transcription using random hexamers. MiXCR was run by TCRdb on the immunoSEQ multiplex PCR reads, yielding one entry per CDR3 protein. The sample contains fewer than 85,000 distinct CDR3 sequences, approximately 95% of which appear only once. The sequencing input was CD8+ T cells from PBMCs. All receptors derive from a human donor with Susac syndrome.

The CDR3 sequence: CASSPGHSYGYTF. DNA of the CDR3: TGTGCCAGCAGCCCGGGACACAGCTATGGCTACACCTTC. The chain links TRBV27 to TRBJ1-2; D might be TRBD1 (6 bases). The CDR3 sequence is 13 residues long. The germline CDR1 and CDR2 sequences are MNHEY and SMNVEV (reference sequence). With 6 bases removed from V and 4 bases from J, the gap between germline ends came to 12 bases.

V and J are TRBV2 and TRBJ2-1; 9 bases fit TRBD1. The CDR3 is 15 residues long. The J segment lost 4 bases and the V segment lost 3 bases, leaving 4 bases of the junction unmatched. From germline, CDR1 is SNHLY and CDR2 FYNNEI. The CDR3 bases are TGTGCCAGCAGTGAGGGACAGGGTTGGTACAATGAGCAGTTCTTC. Protein: CASSEGQGWYNEQFF.

The chain combines TRBV7-6 with TRBJ2-1; TRBD2 might be the D (6 bases). CDR1 SGHVS and CDR2 FNYEAQ come from the germline V gene. The CDR3 covers 15 residues. The V and J ends lost 6 bases and 0 bases respectively, with 12 bases between them. The CDR3 loop is CASRPGVSSYNEQFF. The CDR3 bases are TGTGCCAGCAGGCCGGGGGTTAGCTCCTACAATGAGCAGTTCTTC. Combining the CDR3 with reference TRBV7-6 and TRBJ2-1 gives the whole variable domain GAGVSQSPRYKVTKRGQDVALRCDPISGHVSLYWYRQALGQGPEFLTYFNYEAQQDKSGLPNDRFSAERPEGSISTLTIQRTEQRDSAMYRCASRPGVSSYNEQFFGPGTRLTVL.

The gene calls are TRBV14 and TRBJ1-1; D call uncertain. V was trimmed by 3 bases and J by 0 bases, leaving 17 bases between them. CDR1 is SGHDN, CDR2 FVKESK, per germline. CDR3 size: 17 residues. CDR3 in DNA: TGTGCCAGCAGCCAGCTTCCCGGAGGGCACATGAACACTGAAGCTTTCTTT. It specifies CASSQLPGGHMNTEAFF.

The chain couples TRBV6-2 or TRBV6-3 to TRBJ2-7; D is unresolved. Trimming cost V 5 bases and J 0 bases, with 8 bases left between them. The germline gives CDR1 MNHEY, CDR2 SVGEGT. CDR3 size: 13 residues. CDR3 nucleotides: TGTGCCAGCAGTCCCACACGCTCCTACGAGCAGTACTTC. Its translation is CASSPTRSYEQYF.

The chain couples TRBV4-1 to TRBJ1-6; D call uncertain. Per the germline V gene, CDR1 is MGHRA and CDR2 is YSYEKL. This CDR3 comprises 15 residues. The V end was cut by 0 bases, the J end by 10 bases, with 13 bases between. The CDR3 DNA reads TGCGCCAGCAGCCAAGAGAACAAGTTACAGTCACCCCTCCACTTT. Translation: CASSQENKLQSPLHF.

This sequence joins TRBV5-1 and TRBJ1-1; weak D call: TRBD1 (5 bases). The V and J ends lost 0 bases and 5 bases respectively, with 14 bases between them. The V gene's germline CDR1 is SGHRS and CDR2 YFSETQ. The CDR3 runs 15 residues. The CDR3 DNA is TGCGCCAGCAGCTTGGATCGGGGCGCGGGGACTGAAGCTTTCTTT. It translates to CASSLDRGAGTEAFF.

The gene calls are TRBV9 and TRBJ2-1, with 10 bases matching TRBD2. Trimming took 4 bases from V and 4 from J; bases not matched to a gene: 8. The germline CDR1 and CDR2 sequences are SGDLS and YYNGEE. The CDR3 length is 16 residues. Here the CDR3 reads CASSPRAGGEYNEQFF. The CDR3 DNA follows: TGTGCCAGCAGCCCTAGAGCGGGGGGGGAGTACAATGAGCAGTTCTTC.

The chain has TRBV9 and TRBJ2-5; 8 bases align to TRBD2. The V and J ends lost 0 bases and 3 bases, in that order; junction bases with no gene match: 7. Germline CDR1 SGDLS, CDR2 YYNGEE. CDR3 length equals 16 residues. The CDR3 DNA follows: TGTGCCAGCAGCGTAGTGGCAGCGGGAGCAGAAGAGACCCAGTACTTC. Its translation is CASSVVAAGAEETQYF.

The chain carries TRBV14 and TRBJ2-4, with TRBD2 identical over 12 bases. CDR3 size: 21 residues. V lost 3 bases, J lost 0 bases, and 15 bases stayed unmatched. Germline V CDR1 and CDR2: SGHDN, FVKESK. The CDR3, as DNA: TGTGCCAGCAGCCAGGGGTTTGGGGGACTAGCGGGCCAAGCAGCCAAAAACATTCAGTACTTC. Translation: CASSQGFGGLAGQAAKNIQYF.

This chain joins TRBV27 and TRBJ1-1; tentative D call: TRBD1 (6 bases). With 7 bases removed from V and 1 base from J, the gap between germline ends came to 7 bases. The CDR3 spans 12 residues. CDR1 and CDR2 (germline): MNHEY, SMNVEV (reference sequence). CDR3 nucleotides: TGTGCCAGCAAACAGGGGAACACTGAAGCTTTCTTT. Translated, it gives CASKQGNTEAFF.

J is TRBJ1-3 and V is TRBV7-8; a weak D match, TRBD1 (6 bases). The CDR3 extends over 14 amino acids. V lost 3 bases, J lost 2 bases, and 8 bases lay in between. Germline CDR1 is SGHVS and CDR2 is FQNEAQ. This CDR3 is CASSLGGAGNTIYF. DNA for the CDR3: TGTGCCAGCAGCTTGGGGGGCGCTGGAAACACCATATATTTT.

Here the CDR3 DNA reads TGTGCCAGCAGTTTAGGCCGGGACAGGGTTTCAGATACGCAGTATTTT. Translated: CASSLGRDRVSDTQYF. This chain links TRBV28 with TRBJ2-3, with 9 nucleotides matching TRBD1. The V segment lost 2 bases and the J segment 4 bases; nucleotides outside the gene matches: 7. The CDR3 totals 16 residues. Germline lookup yields CDR1 MDHEN and CDR2 SYDVKM.

The chain combines TRBV29-1 with TRBJ2-7; D may be TRBD1 (6 bases). This CDR3 has 13 residues. The germline V gene encodes CDR1 SQVTM and CDR2 ANQGSEA. V was trimmed by 6 bases and J by 0 bases, leaving 12 bases between them. CDR3 in DNA: TGCAGCGTGCTCGCGGACAGCTCCTACGAGCAGTACTTC. Its translation: CSVLADSSYEQYF.

The chain uses TRBV14 and TRBJ2-1; TRBD2 agrees at 10 bases. V lost 1 base and J lost 4; bases outside the gene matches: 1. The germline V gene encodes CDR1 SGHDN and CDR2 FVKESK. The CDR3 has 15 amino acids. The CDR3 DNA reads as TGTGCCAGCAGCCAAGGGACTAGCGGTTACAATGAGCAGTTCTTC. This sequence encodes CASSQGTSGYNEQFF.

The genes are TRBV20-1 and TRBJ1-2; 7 bases map to TRBD1. The CDR3 spans 15 residues. Unmatched junction bases numbered 9, after V lost 3 bases and J lost 2 bases. Germline loops: CDR1 DFQATT, CDR2 SNEGSKA (reference sequence). In nucleotides, the CDR3 is TGCAGTGCTAGTACCACCGGACAGGTCAACTATGGCTACACCTTC. It codes for CSASTTGQVNYGYTF.

This chain's CDR3 is CASSPGTGSEYEQYF. The CDR3 nucleotides read TGTGCCAGCAGTCCCGGGACAGGGAGTGAGTACGAGCAGTACTTC. The rearrangement joins TRBV27 to TRBJ2-7; the match to TRBD1 covers 9 bases. Trimming at V came to 5 bases and at J to 4 bases, leaving 9 bases not matched to a gene. The CDR3 contains 15 residues. Germline CDR1 MNHEY, CDR2 SMNVEV (reference sequence).